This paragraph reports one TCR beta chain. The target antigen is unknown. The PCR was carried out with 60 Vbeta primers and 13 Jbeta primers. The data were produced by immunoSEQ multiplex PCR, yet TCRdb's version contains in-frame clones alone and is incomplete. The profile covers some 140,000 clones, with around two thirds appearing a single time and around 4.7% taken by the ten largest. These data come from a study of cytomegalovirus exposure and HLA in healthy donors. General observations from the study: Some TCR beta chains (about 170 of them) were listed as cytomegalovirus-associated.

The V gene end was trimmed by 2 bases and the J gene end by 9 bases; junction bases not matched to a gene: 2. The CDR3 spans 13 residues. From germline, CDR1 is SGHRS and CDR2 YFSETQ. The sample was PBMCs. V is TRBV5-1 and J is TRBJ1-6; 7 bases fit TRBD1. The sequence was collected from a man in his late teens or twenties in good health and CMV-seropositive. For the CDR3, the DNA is TGCGCCAGCAGCTTAAGACAGGGTTCACCCCTCCACTTT. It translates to CASSLRQGSPLHF.